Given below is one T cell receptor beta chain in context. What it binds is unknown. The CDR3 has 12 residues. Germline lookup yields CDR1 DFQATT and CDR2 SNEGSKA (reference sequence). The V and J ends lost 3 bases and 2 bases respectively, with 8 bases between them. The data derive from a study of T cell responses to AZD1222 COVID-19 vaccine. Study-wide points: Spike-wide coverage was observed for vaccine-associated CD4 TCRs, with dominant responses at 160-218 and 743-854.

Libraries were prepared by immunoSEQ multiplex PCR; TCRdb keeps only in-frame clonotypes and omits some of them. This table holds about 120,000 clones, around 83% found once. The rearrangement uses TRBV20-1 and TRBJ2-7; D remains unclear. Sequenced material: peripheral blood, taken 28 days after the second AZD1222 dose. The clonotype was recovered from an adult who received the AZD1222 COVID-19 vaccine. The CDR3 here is CSASSAAYEQYF. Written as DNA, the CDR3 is TGCAGTGCTAGTTCGGCAGCCTACGAGCAGTACTTC.